The rows below give T cell receptor beta chains drawn from one sample of a study of identical twins. TCRdb re-called the 5' RACE reads through MiXCR, storing one row per CDR3 protein. Of under 350,000 distinct CDR3 sequences listed, roughly 9.8% are singletons. These data were likewise used in another study, on yellow fever vaccine responses in identical twins.

The sequencing sample was made of CD8+ T cells sorted from blood. The source is a young woman in good health. CDR3s include the opening cysteine and the closing phenylalanine or tryptophan. D genes are given only for firm matches. Clone size appears in some rows only: once, few, many, or a class for an expanded clone.

TRBJ2-7 . . TRBV28 CASSRPESGYEQYF TGTGCCAGCAGTCGCCCCGAGTCGGGCTACGAGCAGTACTTC
TRBJ2-7 TRBD2 . TRBV30 CAWSPASGGAEYF TGTGCCTGGAGTCCTGCTAGCGGGGGGGCAGAGTACTTC
TRBJ1-1 . many TRBV2 CARGQLNTEAFF TGTGCCAGAGGACAATTGAACACTGAAGCTTTCTTT
TRBJ2-1 TRBD2 . TRBV3-1 CASSQEGGTTCYNEQFF TGTGCCAGCAGCCAAGAGGGTGGGACTACTTGCTACAATGAGCAGTTCTTC
TRBJ1-1 . . TRBV30 CAWSVLVGGHTEAFF TGTGCCTGGAGTGTACTTGTGGGGGGGCACACTGAAGCTTTCTTT
TRBJ2-3 TRBD2 . TRBV6-4 CASSARGGADTQYF TGTGCCAGCAGTGCACGGGGGGGCGCAGATACGCAGTATTTT
TRBJ2-1 . . TRBV7-7 CASSLRSAGTYNEQFF TGTGCTAGCAGCCTCAGGTCGGCGGGGACCTACAATGAGCAGTTCTTC
TRBJ1-5 . many TRBV21-1 CARPHIRKSNQPQHF TGTGCCAGACCTCATATACGAAAAAGCAATCAGCCCCAGCATTTT
TRBJ2-6 TRBD2 few TRBV7-2 CASSLGPGGMEANVLTF TGTGCCAGCAGCTTAGGGCCGGGGGGGATGGAGGCCAACGTCCTGACTTTC
TRBJ2-5 . few TRBV7-2 CASSLVGDQETQYF TGTGCCAGCAGCTTAGTGGGGGACCAAGAGACCCAGTACTTC
TRBJ2-7 TRBD2 many TRBV13 CASSFGTRDYEQYF TGTGCCAGCAGCTTCGGGACTAGGGACTACGAGCAGTACTTC
TRBJ1-4 TRBD1 . TRBV13 CASSLYKSTGESEKLFF TGTGCCAGCAGCTTATATAAGTCGACAGGGGAATCCGAAAAACTGTTTTTT
TRBJ2-7 TRBD2 many TRBV4-2 CASSQGTSGRDISYEQYF TGTGCCAGCAGCCAGGGGACTAGCGGGAGGGATATTTCCTACGAGCAGTACTTC
TRBJ2-3 TRBD1 . TRBV9 CASSVALGQGYTDTQYF TGTGCCAGCAGCGTAGCCCTGGGACAGGGGTACACAGATACGCAGTATTTT
TRBJ2-7 . . TRBV6-6 CASSSLIGYEQYF TGTGCCAGCAGTTCCCTCATCGGGTACGAGCAGTACTTC
TRBJ2-5 . . TRBV19 CATAGTIQETQYF TGTGCCACCGCCGGGACAATCCAAGAGACCCAGTACTTC
TRBJ2-1 . many TRBV7-9 CASSPPGSNEQFF TGTGCCAGCAGCCCCCCCGGTTCCAATGAGCAGTTCTTC
TRBJ2-2 TRBD2 few TRBV9 CASSPSGSGELFF TGTGCCAGCAGTCCTAGCGGGTCCGGGGAGCTGTTTTTT
TRBJ2-7 . few TRBV4-3 CASSAGTGFYEQYF TGCGCCAGCAGCGCCGGGACCGGCTTCTACGAGCAGTACTTC
TRBJ2-1 TRBD2 . TRBV3-1 CASSQVRMRRGLNNEQFF TGTGCCAGCAGCCAAGTACGGATGAGGCGGGGGTTGAACAATGAGCAGTTCTTC
TRBJ2-7 . many TRBV4-3 CASSQDIVHEQYF TGCGCCAGCAGCCAAGATATAGTCCACGAGCAGTACTTC
TRBJ2-1 . . TRBV7-2 CASRTESYNEQFF TGTGCCAGCAGGACAGAGTCCTACAATGAGCAGTTCTTC
TRBJ2-2 TRBD1 . TRBV7-6 CASSLRLGGQPNTGELFF TGTGCCAGCAGCTTAAGGTTAGGGGGCCAACCGAACACCGGGGAGCTGTTTTTT
TRBJ2-1 . few TRBV10-3 CAISESWSDAPYNEQFF TGTGCCATCAGTGAGTCTTGGAGCGATGCTCCCTACAATGAGCAGTTCTTC
TRBJ2-5 . many TRBV27 CASSSLMEEVETQYF TGTGCCAGCAGTTCCCTAATGGAGGAAGTGGAGACCCAGTACTTC
TRBJ2-5 . many TRBV7-8 CASSVDFEQGYQETQYF TGTGCCAGCAGCGTAGACTTTGAGCAGGGGTACCAAGAGACCCAGTACTTC
TRBJ2-7 TRBD1 . TRBV29-1 CSVRQGSSYEQYF TGCAGCGTCCGACAGGGTTCGAGCTACGAGCAGTACTTC
TRBJ2-1 . . TRBV9 CASSVDRGNNEQFF TGTGCCAGCAGCGTAGATCGGGGAAACAATGAGCAGTTCTTC
TRBJ2-7 TRBD2 many TRBV20-1 CSARLAAYEQYF TGCAGTGCTAGACTAGCGGCCTACGAGCAGTACTTC
TRBJ2-7 TRBD1 few TRBV20-1 CSASNRGTYEQYF TGCAGTGCTTCAAACAGGGGAACCTACGAGCAGTACTTC
TRBJ2-1 . many TRBV28 CASRHSSRNEQFF TGTGCCAGCAGACATTCGAGTCGCAATGAGCAGTTCTTC
TRBJ2-1 TRBD1 . TRBV7-9 CASSSRVTGPYNEQFF TGTGCCAGCAGCTCGAGGGTGACAGGGCCCTACAATGAGCAGTTCTTC
TRBJ2-7 TRBD1 few TRBV29-1 CSGAQDRVYEQYF TGCAGCGGGGCTCAGGACAGGGTCTACGAGCAGTACTTC
TRBJ1-1 . few TRBV12-3/TRBV12-4 CASRGLKDTEAFF TGTGCCAGCAGGGGGCTAAAGGACACTGAAGCTTTCTTT
TRBJ2-3 . few TRBV11-2 CASTGSAPLRDTQYF TGTGCCAGCACCGGTAGCGCCCCATTAAGGGATACGCAGTATTTT
TRBJ2-5 TRBD1 many TRBV12-3/TRBV12-4 CASSWDRGPQETQYF TGTGCCAGCAGTTGGGACAGGGGCCCCCAAGAGACCCAGTACTTC
TRBJ2-3 . . TRBV9 CASSVPLRTDTQYF TGTGCCAGCAGCGTGCCCCTCCGCACAGATACGCAGTATTTT
TRBJ2-2 . few TRBV16 CASSRSVGTGELFF TGTGCCAGCAGCCGGAGCGTGGGTACCGGGGAGCTGTTTTTT
TRBJ2-1 . many TRBV4-3 CASSQDLSHRQFF TGCGCCAGCAGCCAAGATCTTAGCCACCGACAGTTCTTC